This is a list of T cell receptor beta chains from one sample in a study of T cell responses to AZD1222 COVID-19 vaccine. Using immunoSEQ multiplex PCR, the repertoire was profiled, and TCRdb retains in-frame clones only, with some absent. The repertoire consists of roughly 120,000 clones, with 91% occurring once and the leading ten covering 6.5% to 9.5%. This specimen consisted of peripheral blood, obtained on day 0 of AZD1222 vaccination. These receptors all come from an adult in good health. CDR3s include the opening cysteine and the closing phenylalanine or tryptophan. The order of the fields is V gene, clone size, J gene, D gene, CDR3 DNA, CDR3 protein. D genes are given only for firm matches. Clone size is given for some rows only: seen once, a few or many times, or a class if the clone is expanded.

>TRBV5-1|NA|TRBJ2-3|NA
TGCGCCAGCAGGGGGCCTACCCCTAGCACAGATACGCAGTATTTT
CASRGPTPSTDTQYF
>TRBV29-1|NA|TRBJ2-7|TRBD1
TGCAGCGCCCCCGGGACAGACTCCTACGAGCAGTACTTC
CSAPGTDSYEQYF
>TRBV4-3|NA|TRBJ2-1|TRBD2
TGCGCCAGCAGCCAATCTACTGAAGCGGGGGGTTACAATGAGCAGTTCTTC
CASSQSTEAGGYNEQFF
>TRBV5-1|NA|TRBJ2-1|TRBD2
TGCGCCAGCCGCCCACCCGGGACTAGATCGGGTGAGCAGTTCTTC
CASRPPGTRSGEQFF
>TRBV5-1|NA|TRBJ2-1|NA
TGCGCCAGCAGCTTGGTGGACTCGCACTCTGAGCAGTTCTTC
CASSLVDSHSEQFF
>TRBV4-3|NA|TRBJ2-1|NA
TGCGCCAGCAGCCAAGATAGGGCGGGGACCTCCTACAATGAGCAGTTCTTC
CASSQDRAGTSYNEQFF
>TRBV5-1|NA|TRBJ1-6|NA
TGCGCCAGCAGCTTGGAAGGGAGCCGTAATTCACCCCTCCACTTT
CASSLEGSRNSPLHF
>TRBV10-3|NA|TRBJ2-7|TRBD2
TGTGCCATCAGTGATCCTCGGCGGGGGATCGAGCAGTACTTC
CAISDPRRGIEQYF
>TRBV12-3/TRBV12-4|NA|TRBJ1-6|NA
TGTGCCAGCAGTGAGCCAGGGGTATCACCCCTCCACTTT
CASSEPGVSPLHF
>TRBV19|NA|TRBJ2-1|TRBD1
TGTGCCTGTCGATGGGGACAGGGGTACAATGAGCAGTTCTTC
CACRWGQGYNEQFF
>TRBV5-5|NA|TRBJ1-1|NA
TGTGCCAGCAGCTTGGGTGTAAAAGCTTTCTTT
CASSLGVKAFF
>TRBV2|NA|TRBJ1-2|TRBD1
TGTGCCAGCAGTCAGGGGACAGGGGGTAACTATGGCTACACCTTC
CASSQGTGGNYGYTF
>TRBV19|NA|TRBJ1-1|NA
TGTGCCAGTTTGGGCCTGCGGGCTTTCTTT
CASLGLRAFF
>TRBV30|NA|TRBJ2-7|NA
TGTGCCTGGAGTGGGGGTTGGGGACAAGAGTACGAGCAGTACTTC
CAWSGGWGQEYEQYF
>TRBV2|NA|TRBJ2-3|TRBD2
TGTGCCAGCAGTGGTTCTAGCGGGGCCACAGATACGCAGTATTTT
CASSGSSGATDTQYF
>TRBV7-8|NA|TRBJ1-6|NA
TGTGCCAGCAGCTTAAGTCGGGCAGACAATTCACCCCTCCACTTT
CASSLSRADNSPLHF
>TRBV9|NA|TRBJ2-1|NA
TGTGCCAGCAGCGTAGGGACGGATAGCTACAATGAGCAGTTCTTC
CASSVGTDSYNEQFF
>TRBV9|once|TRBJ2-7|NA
TGTGCCAGCAGCGTAAGCCCCAGCCCGACGGGCGAGCAGTACTTC
CASSVSPSPTGEQYF
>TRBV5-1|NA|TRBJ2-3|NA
TGCGCCAGCAGCTACTCGGGGGGCGACACAGATACGCAGTATTTT
CASSYSGGDTDTQYF
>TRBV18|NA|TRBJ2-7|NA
TGTGCCAGCTCAGCCGGGACCACCTACGAGCAGTACTTC
CASSAGTTYEQYF
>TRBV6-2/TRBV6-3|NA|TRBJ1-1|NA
TGTGCCAGCAGTTCAGGGCCTACCGCTGAAGCTTTCTTT
CASSSGPTAEAFF
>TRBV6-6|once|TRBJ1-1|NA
TGTGCCAGCAGTTACTCGAAGGTGATTGAAGCTTTCTTT
CASSYSKVIEAFF
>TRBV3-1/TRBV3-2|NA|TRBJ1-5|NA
TGTGCCAGCAGCCTCACTTATAGCAATCAGCCCCAGCATTTT
CASSLTYSNQPQHF
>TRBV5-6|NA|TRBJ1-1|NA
TGTGCCAGCAGCTTGGTTGACAGACCCACTGAAGCTTTCTTT
CASSLVDRPTEAFF
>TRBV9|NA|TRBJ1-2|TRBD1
TGTGCCAGCAGCGGGACAGGGCCCTATGGCTACACCTTC
CASSGTGPYGYTF
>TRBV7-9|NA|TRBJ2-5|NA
TGTGCCAGCAGCTTACGGGGGGCGGCGGAGACCCAGTACTTC
CASSLRGAAETQYF
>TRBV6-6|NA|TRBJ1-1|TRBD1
TGTGCCAGCACCCCAGGGGGGAGACAGGAGAACACTGAAGCTTTCTTT
CASTPGGRQENTEAFF
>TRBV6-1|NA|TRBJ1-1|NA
TGTGCCAGCAGTGCCCAGTGGACGGAGCGGAACACTGAAGCTTTCTTT
CASSAQWTERNTEAFF
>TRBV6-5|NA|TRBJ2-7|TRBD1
TGTGCCAGCAGCTGGGACAGCTCCTACGAGCAGTACTTC
CASSWDSSYEQYF
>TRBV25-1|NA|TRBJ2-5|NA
TGTGCCAGCAAATCGGTGCTCGTTGCGGGGGCACAAGAGACCCAGTACTTC
CASKSVLVAGAQETQYF
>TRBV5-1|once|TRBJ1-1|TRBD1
TGCGCCAGCAGCTACGGAGGACAGGGGAACACTGAAGCTTTCTTT
CASSYGGQGNTEAFF
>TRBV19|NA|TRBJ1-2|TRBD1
TGTGCCAGTAGTGTTACAGGGGGCTCTAACTATGGCTACACCTTC
CASSVTGGSNYGYTF
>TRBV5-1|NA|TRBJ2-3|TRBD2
TGCGCCAGCAGCCCCGGCGGTAGCGGGAGGGCCGGCACAGATACGCAGTATTTT
CASSPGGSGRAGTDTQYF
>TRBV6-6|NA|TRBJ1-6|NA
TGTGCCAGCACGGCGAGCTATAATTCACCCCTCCACTTT
CASTASYNSPLHF
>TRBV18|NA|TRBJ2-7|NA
TGTGCCAGCTCAACTGCCGGCTACGAGCAGTACTTC
CASSTAGYEQYF
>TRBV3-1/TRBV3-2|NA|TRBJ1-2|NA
TGTGCCAGCAGCCAAGATACAGGGTTCTATGGCTACACCTTC
CASSQDTGFYGYTF
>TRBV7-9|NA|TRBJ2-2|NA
TGTGCCAGCAGCTCTCGGGGAGCGGGTACCACCGGGGAGCTGTTTTTT
CASSSRGAGTTGELFF
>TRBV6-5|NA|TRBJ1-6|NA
TGTGCCAGCAGTTACCTCCCGCCAGCGGGTGGTTCACCCCTCCACTTT
CASSYLPPAGGSPLHF
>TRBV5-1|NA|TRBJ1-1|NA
TGCGCCAGCAGCTTGGCCGGGGTCACTGAAGCTTTCTTT
CASSLAGVTEAFF
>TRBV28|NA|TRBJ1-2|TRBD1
TGTGCCAGCAGTCCCCTGAGCCGAACAGGGGGTTCCTATGGCTACACCTTC
CASSPLSRTGGSYGYTF
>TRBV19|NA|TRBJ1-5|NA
TGTGCCAGTAGTATGAAGGGGGTCCACAGGTATCAGCCCCAGCATTTT
CASSMKGVHRYQPQHF
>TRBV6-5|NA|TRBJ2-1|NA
TGTGCCAGCAGTTACCAGGACGGCTCCTACAATGAGCAGTTCTTC
CASSYQDGSYNEQFF
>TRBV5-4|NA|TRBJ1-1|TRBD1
TGTGCCAGCAGCTCGGGGGGACAGGGGGCACTTAACACTGAAGCTTTCTTT
CASSSGGQGALNTEAFF
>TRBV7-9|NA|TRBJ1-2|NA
TGTGCCAGCAGCTTAGCCGACAGTGGCTACACCTTC
CASSLADSGYTF
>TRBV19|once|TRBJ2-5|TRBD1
TGTGCCAGTAGTCCCGGGACAGCCATTTCTCAAGAGACCCAGTACTTC
CASSPGTAISQETQYF
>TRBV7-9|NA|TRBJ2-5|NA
TGTGCCAGCAGCTTAAGGAGGGTGCCGCAGGAGACCCAGTACTTC
CASSLRRVPQETQYF
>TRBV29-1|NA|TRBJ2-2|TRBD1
TGCAGCGCTCTGCGTCCCGGGACAGCGAACACCGGGGAGCTGTTTTTT
CSALRPGTANTGELFF
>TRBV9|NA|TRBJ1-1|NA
TGTGCCAGCAGCGTAAGAGGGACGGCCAACACTGAAGCTTTCTTT
CASSVRGTANTEAFF
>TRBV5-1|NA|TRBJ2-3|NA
TGCGCCAGCAGTCCCATAGGCACAGATACGCAGTATTTT
CASSPIGTDTQYF
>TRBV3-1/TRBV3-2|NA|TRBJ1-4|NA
TGTGCCAGCAGCCGCAACTGGGCAGCTAATGAAAAACTGTTTTTT
CASSRNWAANEKLFF
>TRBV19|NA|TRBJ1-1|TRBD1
TGTGCCAGCACCGTAGGACAGGGGGAAGCTTTCTTT
CASTVGQGEAFF
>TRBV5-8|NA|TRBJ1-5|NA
TGTGCCAGCAGCTTCAGGACACCAAGCAATCAGCCCCAGCATTTT
CASSFRTPSNQPQHF
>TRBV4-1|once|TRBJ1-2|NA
TGCGCCAGCAGCCACCTACAGATGAACTATGGCTACACCTTC
CASSHLQMNYGYTF